This section outlines one TCR beta chain sequence together with its context. This entry comes from a study of control samples from healthy donors and cancer patients. Here immunoSEQ multiplex PCR was the method, and the copy in TCRdb shows in-frame clones only, minus some. The sample consists of about 170,000 clones, roughly 93% of them appearing once. The CDR3 length is 15 residues. After removal of 4 bases from V and 8 bases from J, the junction contained 4 bases not matched to a gene. CDR1 and CDR2 (germline): LGHDT, YNNKEL (reference sequence). This TCR was recovered from a woman aged 60 to 75 in good health. What was sequenced was blood. The chain employs TRBV3-1 (or the pseudogene TRBV3-2) and TRBJ1-6, with 11 bases aligning to TRBD1. The DNA for the CDR3 is TGTGCCAGCAGCCCTCGGGACAGGGGGGATTCACCCCTCCACTTT. Translated: CASSPRDRGDSPLHF.